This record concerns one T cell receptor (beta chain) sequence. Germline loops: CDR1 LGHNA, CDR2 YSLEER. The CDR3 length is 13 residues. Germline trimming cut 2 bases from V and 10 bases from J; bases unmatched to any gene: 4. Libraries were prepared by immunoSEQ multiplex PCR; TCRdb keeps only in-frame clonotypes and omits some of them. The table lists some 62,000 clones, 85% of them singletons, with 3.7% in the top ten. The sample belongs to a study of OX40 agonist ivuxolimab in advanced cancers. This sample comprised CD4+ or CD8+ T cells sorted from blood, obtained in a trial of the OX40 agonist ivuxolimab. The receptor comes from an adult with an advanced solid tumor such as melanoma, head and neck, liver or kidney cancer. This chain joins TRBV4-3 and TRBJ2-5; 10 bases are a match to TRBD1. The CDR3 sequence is CASSQMGQGSQYF. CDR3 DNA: TGCGCCAGCAGCCAAATGGGACAGGGGAGCCAGTACTTC.